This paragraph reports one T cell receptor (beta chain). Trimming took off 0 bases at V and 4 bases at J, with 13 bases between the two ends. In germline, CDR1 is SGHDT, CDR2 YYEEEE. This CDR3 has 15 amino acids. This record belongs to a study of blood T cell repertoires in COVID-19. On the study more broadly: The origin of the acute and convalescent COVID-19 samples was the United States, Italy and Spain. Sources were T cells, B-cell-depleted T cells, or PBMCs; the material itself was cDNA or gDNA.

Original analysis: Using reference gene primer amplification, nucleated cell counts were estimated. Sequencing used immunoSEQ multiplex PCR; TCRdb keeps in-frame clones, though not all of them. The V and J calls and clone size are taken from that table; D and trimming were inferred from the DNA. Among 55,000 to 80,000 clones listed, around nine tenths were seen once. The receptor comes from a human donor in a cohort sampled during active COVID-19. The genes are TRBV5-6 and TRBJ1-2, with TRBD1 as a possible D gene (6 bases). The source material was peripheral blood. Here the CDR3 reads CASSLGGRGIYGYTF. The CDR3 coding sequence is TGTGCCAGCAGCTTGGGGGGCAGGGGTATCTATGGCTACACCTTC.